These T cell receptor beta chains were read from a single sample in a study of graft-versus-host responses after intestinal transplantation. These receptors are not linked to any known antigen. Measured with immunoSEQ multiplex PCR; TCRdb has only the in-frame clones, and not every one. This sample carries roughly 90,000 clones, about 91% of them seen once, and the ten largest clones take around 0.37%. The source material was unstimulated CD4+ T cells sorted from spleen or lymph node cells, sampled before transplant. All receptors derive from a human donor who was the organ donor for an intestinal transplant. The conserved cysteine and the conserved F or W are not part of the CDR3 here.

v_call: TRBV11-3; j_call: TRBJ2-3; cdr3_aa: ASSLVGTVGDTQY
v_call: TRBV19; j_call: TRBJ1-1; cdr3_aa: ASSMIGLGRTMNTEAF
v_call: TRBV6-6; j_call: TRBJ1-4; cdr3_aa: ASSYPRGRTNEKLF
v_call: TRBV9; j_call: TRBJ2-1; cdr3_aa: ASSARDTNNEQF
v_call: TRBV7-8; j_call: TRBJ2-7; cdr3_aa: ASSSSGSVYEQY
v_call: TRBV2; j_call: TRBJ1-5; cdr3_aa: ASAALGVWQPQH
v_call: TRBV7-3; j_call: TRBJ1-2; cdr3_aa: ASSLRGGANYGYT
v_call: TRBV5-8; j_call: TRBJ1-2; cdr3_aa: ASSLGTAPYGYT
v_call: TRBV5-1; j_call: TRBJ2-3; cdr3_aa: ASSLELAAGTDTQY
v_call: TRBV5-1; j_call: TRBJ2-1; cdr3_aa: ASRGTSGYNEQF
v_call: TRBV19; j_call: TRBJ1-2; cdr3_aa: ASGLEALANYGYT
v_call: TRBV5-1; j_call: TRBJ1-4; cdr3_aa: ASSEGVGEKLF
v_call: TRBV10-3; j_call: TRBJ1-2; cdr3_aa: ATRGGRDGYT
v_call: TRBV29-1; j_call: TRBJ2-1; cdr3_aa: SVGAGGGEQF